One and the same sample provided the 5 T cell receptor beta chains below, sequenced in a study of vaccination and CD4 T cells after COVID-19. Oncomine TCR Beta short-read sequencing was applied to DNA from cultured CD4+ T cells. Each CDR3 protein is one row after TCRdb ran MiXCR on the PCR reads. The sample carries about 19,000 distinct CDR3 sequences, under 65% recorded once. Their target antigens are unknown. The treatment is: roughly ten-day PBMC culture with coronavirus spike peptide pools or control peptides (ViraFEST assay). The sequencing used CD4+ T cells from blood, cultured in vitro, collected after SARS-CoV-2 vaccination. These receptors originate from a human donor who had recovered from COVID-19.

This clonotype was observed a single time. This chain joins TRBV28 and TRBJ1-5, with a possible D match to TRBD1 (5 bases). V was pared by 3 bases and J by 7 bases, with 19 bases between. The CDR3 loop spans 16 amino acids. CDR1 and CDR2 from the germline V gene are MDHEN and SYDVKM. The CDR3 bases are TGTGCCAGCAGTTTTAGGGCGCGTGCGGGGGGACAGCCCCAGCATTTT. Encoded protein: CASSFRARAGGQPQHF.

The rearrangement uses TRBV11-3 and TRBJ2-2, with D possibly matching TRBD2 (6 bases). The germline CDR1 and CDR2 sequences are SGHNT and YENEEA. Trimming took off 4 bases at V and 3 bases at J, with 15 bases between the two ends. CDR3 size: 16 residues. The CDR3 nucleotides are TGTGCCAGCAGCTATCGGGCGGGGCTGGACACCGGGGAGCTGTTTTTT. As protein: CASSYRAGLDTGELFF.

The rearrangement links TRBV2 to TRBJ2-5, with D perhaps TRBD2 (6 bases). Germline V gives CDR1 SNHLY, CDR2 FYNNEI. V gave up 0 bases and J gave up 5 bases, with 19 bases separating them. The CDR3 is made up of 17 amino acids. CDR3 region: CASSEARGRTGWETQYF. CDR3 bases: TGTGCCAGCAGTGAAGCGCGGGGCAGGACTGGTTGGGAGACCCAGTACTTC.

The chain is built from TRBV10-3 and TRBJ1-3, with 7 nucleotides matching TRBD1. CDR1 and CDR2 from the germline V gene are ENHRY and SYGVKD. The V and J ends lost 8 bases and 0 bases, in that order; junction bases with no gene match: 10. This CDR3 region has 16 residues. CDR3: CAIDPGGSISGNTIYF. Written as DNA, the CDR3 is TGTGCCATCGACCCAGGGGGTTCTATCTCTGGAAACACCATATATTTT.

In nucleotides, the CDR3 is TGTGCCAGCAGCCAGGACAGGACCTACGAGCAGTACTTC. It codes for CASSQDRTYEQYF. The rearrangement links TRBV11-2 to TRBJ2-7, with 7 nucleotides matching TRBD1. Per germline, CDR1 SGHAT and CDR2 FQNNGV. Losses at the gene ends were 5 bases for V and 2 bases for J; bases not matched to a gene: 3. The CDR3 totals 13 residues.